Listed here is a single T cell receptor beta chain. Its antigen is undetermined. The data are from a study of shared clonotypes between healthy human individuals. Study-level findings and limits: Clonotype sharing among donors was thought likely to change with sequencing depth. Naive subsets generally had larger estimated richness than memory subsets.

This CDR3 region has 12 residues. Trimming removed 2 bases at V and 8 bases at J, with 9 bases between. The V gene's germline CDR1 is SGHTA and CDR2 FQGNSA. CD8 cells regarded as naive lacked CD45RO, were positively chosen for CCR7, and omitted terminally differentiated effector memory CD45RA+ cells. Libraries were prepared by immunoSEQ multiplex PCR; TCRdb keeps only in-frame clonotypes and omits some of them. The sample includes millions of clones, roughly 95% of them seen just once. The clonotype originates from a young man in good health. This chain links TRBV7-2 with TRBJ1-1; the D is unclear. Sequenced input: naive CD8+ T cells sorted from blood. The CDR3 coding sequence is TGTGCCAGCAGCTTAAACGATGCGGAAGCTTTCTTT. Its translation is CASSLNDAEAFF.